This TCR beta chain is from a study of cytomegalovirus exposure and HLA in healthy donors. As for this clone: The antigen remains unidentified.

PCR primers comprised 60 Vbeta and 13 Jbeta primers. Sequencing used immunoSEQ multiplex PCR; TCRdb keeps in-frame clones, though not all of them. The sample lists approximately 210,000 clones, around 75% seen once, with about 1.6% in the top ten. Broader study findings: The authors later found most CMV-associated TCR beta chains appeared HLA-restricted.

Healthy individuals who donated bone marrow served as the donors. The CDR3 loop spans 15 amino acids. CDR1 and CDR2 from the germline V gene are ENHRY and SYGVKD. Losses at the gene ends were 4 bases for V and 5 bases for J; bases not matched to a gene: 8. This chain joins TRBV10-3 and TRBJ2-5; 9 bases are a match to TRBD2. Input material: PBMCs. This clonotype originated in a woman between 50 and 59 years old in good health and CMV-seronegative. Written as DNA, the CDR3 is TGTGCCATCAGTGTTAGAGCGGGAGGATATGAGACCCAGTACTTC. Translation: CAISVRAGGYETQYF.